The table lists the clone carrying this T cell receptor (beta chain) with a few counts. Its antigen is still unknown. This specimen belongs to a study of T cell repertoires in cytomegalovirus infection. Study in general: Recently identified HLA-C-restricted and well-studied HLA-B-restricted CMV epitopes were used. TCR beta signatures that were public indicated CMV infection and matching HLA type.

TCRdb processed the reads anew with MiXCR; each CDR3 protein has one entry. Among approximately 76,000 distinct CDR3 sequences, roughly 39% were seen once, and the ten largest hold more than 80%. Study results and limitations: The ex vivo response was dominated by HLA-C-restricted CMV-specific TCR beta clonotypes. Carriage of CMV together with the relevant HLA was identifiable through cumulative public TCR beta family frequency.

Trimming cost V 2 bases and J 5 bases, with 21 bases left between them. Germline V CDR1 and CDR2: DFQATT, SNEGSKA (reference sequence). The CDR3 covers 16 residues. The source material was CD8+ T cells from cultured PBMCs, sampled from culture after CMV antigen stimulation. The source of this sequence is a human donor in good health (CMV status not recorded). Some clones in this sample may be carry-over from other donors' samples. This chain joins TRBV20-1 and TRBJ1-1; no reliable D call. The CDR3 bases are TGCAGTGCTAGATCGAGTGGGAAAGGAGCGGGGACTGAAGCTTTCTTT. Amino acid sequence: CSARSSGKGAGTEAFF.